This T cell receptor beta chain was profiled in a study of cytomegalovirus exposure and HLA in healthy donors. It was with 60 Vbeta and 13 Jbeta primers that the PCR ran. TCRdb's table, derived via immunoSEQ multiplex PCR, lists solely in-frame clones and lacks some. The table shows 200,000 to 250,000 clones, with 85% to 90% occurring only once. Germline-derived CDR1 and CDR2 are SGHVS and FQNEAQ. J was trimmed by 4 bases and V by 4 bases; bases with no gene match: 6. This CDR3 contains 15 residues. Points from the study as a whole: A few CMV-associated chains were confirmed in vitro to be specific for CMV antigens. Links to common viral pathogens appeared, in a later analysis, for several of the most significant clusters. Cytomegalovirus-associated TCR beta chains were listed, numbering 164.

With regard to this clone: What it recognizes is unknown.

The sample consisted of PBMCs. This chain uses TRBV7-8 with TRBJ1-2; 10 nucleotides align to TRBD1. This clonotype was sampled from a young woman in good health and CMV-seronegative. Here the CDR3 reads CASSSRQGAIYGYTF. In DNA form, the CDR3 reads TGTGCCAGCAGCTCGAGACAGGGGGCGATCTATGGCTACACCTTC.